A single sample gave rise to the 9 T cell receptor beta chains below, sequenced in a study of shared clonotypes between healthy human individuals. Clones were sequenced by immunoSEQ multiplex PCR, and TCRdb holds only the in-frame ones, with some missing. The sample comprises 2.3 million or so clones, about 92% of which are singletons, and roughly 0.36% rests with the top ten. Sequencing input: naive CD4+ T cells from PBMCs. Sample subset: CD45RA+ positively selected. All receptors derive from a man between 18 and 29 years old in good health. Some clones in this sample may be carry-over from other donors' samples.

CDR3 region: CAWTPWDRRNEKLFF. In DNA form, the CDR3 reads TGTGCCTGGACCCCCTGGGACAGACGTAATGAAAAACTGTTTTTT. The chain joins TRBV30 to TRBJ1-4; 7 bases agree with TRBD1. J gave up 4 bases and V 4 bases, and 9 bases lay outside the gene matches. Germline V gene lookup returns CDR1 GTSNPN and CDR2 SVGIG (reference sequence). This CDR3 spans 15 amino acids.

V usage is TRBV5-4 and J usage is TRBJ2-5; D perhaps matches TRBD1 (6 bases). Germline CDR1 SGHNT, CDR2 YYREEE (reference sequence). The CDR3 is 15 residues long. The ends were cut back, 1 base at V and 1 base at J, with 11 bases in the middle. CDR3 in amino acids: CASSLNGRGQETQYF. DNA of the CDR3: TGTGCCAGCAGCTTGAATGGCAGGGGCCAAGAGACCCAGTACTTC.

The rearrangement uses TRBV7-9 and TRBJ2-1; TRBD2 agrees at 7 bases. In germline, CDR1 is SEHNR, CDR2 FQNEAQ (reference sequence). J gave up 7 bases and V 5 bases, and 8 bases lay outside the gene matches. The CDR3 loop spans 14 amino acids. The CDR3, as DNA: TGTGCCAGCAGCCGAGGACTAGACGTGAATGAGCAGTTCTTC. Translating gives CASSRGLDVNEQFF.

This clone was detected once. The chain couples TRBV30 to TRBJ2-7, with D unresolved. The V gene lost 4 bases and the J gene lost 0 bases, with 13 bases spanning the gap. Germline values: CDR1 GTSNPN, CDR2 SVGIG (reference sequence). The CDR3 covers 14 residues. CDR3 nucleotide sequence: TGTGCCTGGAAAGTTGTGGGGTCCTCCTACGAGCAGTACTTC. This encodes CAWKVVGSSYEQYF.

On this clone: The sample has other DNA sequences that encode this CDR3 too. The chain combines TRBV5-1 with TRBJ1-5, with 9 bases that match TRBD1. This CDR3 is built from 15 residues. V shed 0 bases, J shed 7 bases, and the junction held 5 bases outside the gene matches. Germline V gene data show CDR1 as SGHRS and CDR2 as YFSETQ. The CDR3 reads CASSLGDREGQPQHF. The CDR3 nucleotides read TGCGCCAGCAGCTTGGGGGACAGGGAAGGGCAGCCCCAGCATTTT.

To note about this clone: Other DNA variants within this sample encode the same CDR3. The rearrangement uses TRBV5-1 and TRBJ2-1; D uncertain. Germline V gene sequence: CDR1 SGHRS, CDR2 YFSETQ. The CDR3 has 15 residues. V was cut by 0 bases and J by 1 base, with 8 bases left in between. The CDR3 loop reads CASSLEASSYNEQFF. CDR3 in DNA: TGCGCCAGCAGCTTGGAGGCTAGTTCCTACAATGAGCAGTTCTTC. Together with reference TRBV5-1 and TRBJ2-1, the CDR3 gives the full variable domain: KAGVTQTPRYLIKTRGQQVTLSCSPISGHRSVSWYQQTPGQGLQFLFEYFSETQRNKGNFPGRFSGRQFSNSRSEMNVSTLELGDSALYLCASSLEASSYNEQFFGPGTRLTVL.

The V and J genes are TRBV27 and TRBJ2-6, with D maybe TRBD2 (6 bases). The germline CDR1 and CDR2 sequences are MNHEY and SMNVEV (reference sequence). This CDR3 comprises 12 residues. V was shortened by 11 bases and J by 4 bases, with 9 bases between the two germline ends. In DNA, the CDR3 is TGTGCCTTGGGAGGAGGGGCCAACGTCCTGACTTTC. It yields the protein CALGGGANVLTF.

The V call is TRBV28, the J call TRBJ1-5, with D possibly TRBD1 on 5 matching bases. V gave up 4 bases and J gave up 7 bases, with 20 bases separating them. CDR1 and CDR2 (germline): MDHEN, SYDVKM. The CDR3 runs to 16 residues. CDR3 in DNA: TGTGCCAGCAGTTCGACTCGGTGGCAGGGCGGGCAGCCCCAGCATTTT. This codes for CASSSTRWQGGQPQHF.

The chain carries TRBV5-4 and TRBJ2-1; the match to TRBD2 covers 11 bases. Germline CDR1 and CDR2: SGHNT and YYREEE (reference sequence). With V trimmed by 1 base and J by 7 bases, 7 bases remained unmatched. The CDR3 consists of 16 residues. CDR3 bases: TGTGCCAGCAGCTTGAACCTAGCGGGAGGAGTTAATGAGCAGTTCTTC. It is translated as CASSLNLAGGVNEQFF.